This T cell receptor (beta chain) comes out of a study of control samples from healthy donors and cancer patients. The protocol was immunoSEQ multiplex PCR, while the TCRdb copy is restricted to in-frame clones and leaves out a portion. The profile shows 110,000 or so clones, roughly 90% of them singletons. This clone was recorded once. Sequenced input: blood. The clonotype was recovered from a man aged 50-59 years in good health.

The CDR3 loop is CAISATYEQYF. Written as DNA, the CDR3 is TGTGCCATCAGTGCCACCTACGAGCAGTACTTC. This chain links TRBV10-3 with TRBJ2-7; D gene uncertain. CDR3 size: 11 residues. V gave up 4 bases and J gave up 2 bases, with 3 bases separating them. Germline assignment: CDR1 ENHRY and CDR2 SYGVKD.